These 24 T cell receptor beta chains were sequenced from one sample in a study of preoperative IRX-2 immunotherapy in early breast cancer (dated by TCRdb to between 2018 and 2021). The sample's treatment or condition label, in plain terms: preoperative locoregional IRX-2 cytokine immunotherapy. Preparation of the library involved the immunoSEQ multiplex PCR assay. The immuneACCESS repertoire file appears here via TCRdb, limited to in-frame rearrangements. These files lack a portion of the clones; in checked studies, under half of the deficit traces to unresolved V genes, and the cause of the others is not known. The sample profile shows 25,000 to 30,000 clones; about four fifths of them were found once. The ten largest clones take up 3% to 3.5% of the sample. This sample was gathered from a patient treated with IRX-2 immunotherapy. The receptors come from a human donor with breast cancer.

This chain links TRBV5-1 with TRBJ2-5, with TRBD2 matching over 8 bases. The CDR3 sequence is 15 residues long. Germline V CDR1 and CDR2: SGHRS, YFSETQ. J was trimmed by 2 bases and V by 4 bases; bases with no gene match: 7. The CDR3 DNA sequence: TGCGCCAGCAGCACCTTAGCGGGACTTCAAGAGACCCAGTACTTC. Its translation: CASSTLAGLQETQYF.

This sequence joins TRBV23-1 and TRBJ2-7; 8 bases fit TRBD1. TRBV23-1 is filed as an ORF, its function uncertain. The CDR3 loop spans 16 amino acids. With 6 bases clipped from V and 1 base from J, the junction kept 11 bases outside the gene matches. The CDR3 here is CASSQGDRSHSYEQYF. DNA of the CDR3: TGCGCCAGCAGCCAAGGGGACAGGTCCCATTCCTACGAGCAGTACTTC.

This clone occurred a few times. The chain joins TRBV11-3 to TRBJ2-2; the D gene could be TRBD1 or TRBD2 (6 bases each). Germline loops: CDR1 SGHNT, CDR2 YENEEA. Deletions cut 4 bases from V and 6 bases from J, with 15 bases between. This CDR3 has 15 residues. CDR3 amino acids: CASSYTRGEAGELFF. CDR3 in DNA: TGTGCCAGCAGCTACACTAGGGGGGAAGCCGGGGAGCTGTTTTTT.

The chain carries TRBV19 and TRBJ2-2; the D is unclear. Germline assignment: CDR1 LNHDA and CDR2 SQIVND (reference sequence). The V gene lost 3 bases and the J gene lost 7 bases, with 9 bases spanning the gap. CDR3 length equals 13 residues. CDR3 residues: CASSMGTHGELFF. The CDR3 region has the DNA TGTGCCAGTAGTATGGGCACTCACGGGGAGCTGTTTTTT. The whole variable domain, remainder taken from reference TRBV19 and TRBJ2-2, is DGGITQSPKYLFRKEGQNVTLSCEQNLNHDAMYWYRQDPGQGLRLIYYSQIVNDFQKGDIAEGYSVSREKKESFPLTVTSAQKNPTAFYLCASSMGTHGELFFGEGSRLTVL.

This clone was seen once. The chain links TRBV18 to TRBJ1-1; D gene uncertain. Germline CDR1 is KGHSH and CDR2 is LQKENI. Trimming removed 2 bases at V and 1 base at J, with 11 bases between. The CDR3 runs 15 residues. The CDR3 is CASSPIQVENTEAFF. The CDR3 region has the DNA TGTGCCAGCTCACCAATCCAGGTCGAGAACACTGAAGCTTTCTTT.

The chain has TRBV29-1 and TRBJ1-2; a weak D match, TRBD1 (6 bases). The CDR3 loop spans 13 amino acids. The germline V gene encodes CDR1 SQVTM and CDR2 ANQGSEA. V lost 1 base and J lost 4, with 10 bases in between. The CDR3 loop is CSVEVGTSYGYTF. The CDR3 DNA is TGCAGCGTTGAAGTTGGGACAAGCTATGGCTACACCTTC.

The chain couples TRBV11-3 to TRBJ1-4; D gene unclear. The V gene's germline CDR1 is SGHNT and CDR2 YENEEA. The CDR3 loop spans 16 amino acids. V shed 2 bases and J shed 0 bases, with 10 bases lying between them. CDR3 loop: CASSLNGPATNEKLFF. CDR3 sequence (DNA): TGTGCCAGCAGCTTAAACGGACCAGCAACTAATGAAAAACTGTTTTTT. The variable domain in full, with the rest retrieved from reference TRBV11-3 and TRBJ1-4, is EAGVVQSPRYKIIEKKQPVAFWCNPISGHNTLYWYLQNLGQGPELLIRYENEEAVDDSQLPKDRFSAERLKGVDSTLKIQPAELGDSAVYLCASSLNGPATNEKLFFGSGTQLSVL.

J is TRBJ2-2 and V is TRBV19; 9 nucleotides align to TRBD1. Germline trimming cut 4 bases from V and 1 base from J; bases unmatched to any gene: 10. Germline assignment: CDR1 LNHDA and CDR2 SQIVND (reference sequence). This CDR3 contains 18 residues. The CDR3 here is CASSTPKTGGLNTGELFF. DNA of the CDR3: TGTGCCAGTAGTACACCCAAGACAGGGGGTTTGAACACCGGGGAGCTGTTTTTT.

A single count supports this clone. The genes are TRBV14 and TRBJ1-2, with D possibly being TRBD1 (5 bases). Deletions cut 2 bases from V and 4 bases from J, with 8 bases between. Germline V lookup: CDR1 SGHDN, CDR2 FVKESK. This CDR3 contains 13 residues. The CDR3 DNA reads TGTGCCAGCAGCCAACAGACAGTCTATGGCTACACCTTC. It yields the protein CASSQQTVYGYTF.

The chain joins TRBV23-1 to TRBJ1-5; unclear D gene. TRBV23-1 is an ORF for which the function is uncertain. V dropped 1 base and J dropped 4 bases, with 17 bases sitting between them. This CDR3 spans 17 amino acids. The CDR3 DNA is TGCGCCAGCAGTCAATTTCTGCCCGGGTGCATTAATCAGCCCCAGCATTTT. Encoded protein: CASSQFLPGCINQPQHF.

The rearrangement uses TRBV11-3 and TRBJ2-3; D is unclear. V lost 1 base and J lost 4, with 12 bases in between. The CDR3 loop spans 15 amino acids. The germline gives CDR1 SGHNT, CDR2 YENEEA. CDR3: CASSLGFVGSDTQYF. The CDR3, as DNA: TGTGCCAGCAGCTTAGGATTTGTAGGGTCAGATACGCAGTATTTT.

The genes are TRBV11-3 and TRBJ1-2; maybe TRBD1 (6 bases). This CDR3 contains 15 residues. Deletions cut 3 bases from V and 6 bases from J, with 17 bases between. CDR1 and CDR2 from the germline V gene are SGHNT and YENEEA. The CDR3 DNA is TGTGCCAGCAGCTTGGGCGGGGGCGCCGAACATGGCTACACCTTC. Protein product: CASSLGGGAEHGYTF.

CDR3 DNA sequence: TGTGCCAGCGTACTCGGGCTAGGGGACAATGAGCAGTTCTTC. Translated, it gives CASVLGLGDNEQFF. This chain connects TRBV11-3 to TRBJ2-1; D might be TRBD1 (5 bases). Trimming shortened V by 8 bases and J by 5 bases, and 16 bases separated the two germline ends. The CDR3 has 14 residues. Per germline, CDR1 SGHNT and CDR2 YENEEA.

The gene calls are TRBV11-3 and TRBJ1-1, with D possibly being TRBD1 (5 bases). The CDR3 sequence is 15 residues long. The germline V and J ends were trimmed by 1 base and 5 bases, with 14 bases remaining between them. The germline V gene has CDR1 SGHNT and CDR2 YENEEA. The CDR3 DNA reads as TGTGCCAGCAGCTTAGGAGCAGGGCGGGAGACTGAAGCTTTCTTT. This gives the protein CASSLGAGRETEAFF.

This sequence joins TRBV30 and TRBJ2-1, with TRBD2 matching 8 bases. V trimming: 5 bases; J trimming: 7 bases; junction bases outside the gene matches: 7. The germline V gene has CDR1 GTSNPN and CDR2 SVGIG (reference sequence). CDR3 length: 13 residues. As DNA, the CDR3 is TGTGCCTGGGCTAGCGGGTGGTTTAATGAGCAGTTCTTC. The encoded protein is CAWASGWFNEQFF.

This chain uses TRBV11-3 with TRBJ2-7, with D perhaps matching TRBD2 (6 bases). Germline lookup yields CDR1 SGHNT and CDR2 YENEEA. CDR3 length: 14 residues. V was clipped by 3 bases and J by 4 bases, with 13 bases between them. CDR3 bases: TGTGCCAGCAGCTTGGAGGGCGGCTATTACGAGCAGTACTTC. It codes for CASSLEGGYYEQYF. Full variable domain (missing parts from reference TRBV11-3 and TRBJ2-7): EAGVVQSPRYKIIEKKQPVAFWCNPISGHNTLYWYLQNLGQGPELLIRYENEEAVDDSQLPKDRFSAERLKGVDSTLKIQPAELGDSAVYLCASSLEGGYYEQYFGPGTRLTVT.

J is TRBJ1-5 and V is TRBV6-7; the D gene is possibly TRBD1 (5 bases). TRBV6-7 is an ORF; its function is uncertain. V gave up 5 bases and J gave up 6 bases, with 11 bases separating them. The CDR3 has 13 residues. DNA of the CDR3: TGTGCCAGCAGTCGCTCTCAGGGTCAGCCCCAGCATTTT. Its protein product is CASSRSQGQPQHF.

DNA for the CDR3: TGTGCCAGTAGGAGGGGACACCCAGCGAGCACTGAAGCTTTCTTT. Its protein product is CASRRGHPASTEAFF. V and J are TRBV19 and TRBJ1-1; possible D gene TRBD1, 6 bases. Germline V gene sequence: CDR1 LNHDA, CDR2 SQIVND (reference sequence). Trimming left V 6 bases short and J 4 bases short, with 18 bases between. This CDR3 is built from 15 residues.

This sequence joins TRBV7-6 and TRBJ2-7; D gene unclear. With 3 bases removed from V and 0 bases from J, the gap between germline ends came to 12 bases. CDR1 is SGHVS, CDR2 FNYEAQ, per germline. The CDR3 totals 15 residues. In DNA, the CDR3 is TGTGCCAGCAGCTTTGACGGGTCATACTCCTACGAGCAGTACTTC. Protein product: CASSFDGSYSYEQYF.

The V call is TRBV6-8, the J call TRBJ2-5; unclear D gene. From germline, CDR1 is MNHGY and CDR2 SAAAGT. The ends were cut back, 5 bases at V and 4 bases at J, with 11 bases in the middle. This CDR3 is 13 amino acids long. The CDR3 coding sequence is TGTGCCAGCAGTCCCCGGGCTCGAGAGACCCAGTACTTC. It encodes CASSPRARETQYF.

The chain uses TRBV28 and TRBJ1-6; D is unclear. The V end lost 8 bases, the J end lost 7 bases, and 12 bases lay between the germline ends. This CDR3 has 13 amino acids. Germline CDR1 and CDR2: MDHEN and SYDVKM. The CDR3 bases are TGTGCCAGCTCCGGGCCGACGAATTCACCCCTCCACTTT. Its protein product is CASSGPTNSPLHF.

The V gene is TRBV6-8, the J gene TRBJ2-1; the D gene is possibly TRBD1 (6 bases). The CDR3 consists of 15 residues. CDR1 and CDR2 from the germline V gene are MNHGY and SAAAGT. V lost 10 bases and J 7 bases, leaving 23 bases between the germline ends. CDR3 coding DNA: TGTGCCATCAGGGCAGGGGCGTCTATTTCGAATGAGCAGTTCTTC. Amino acids: CAIRAGASISNEQFF.

A note on this clone: This specimen includes other DNA sequences encoding the same CDR3. The rearrangement joins TRBV6-8 to TRBJ1-5; weak D call: TRBD1 (5 bases). V lost 2 bases to trimming and J lost 7 bases, with 9 bases between them. Germline CDR1 and CDR2: MNHGY and SAAAGT. The CDR3 is 13 residues long. The CDR3 sequence is CASSYEGRQPQHF. CDR3 in DNA: TGTGCCAGCAGTTACGAGGGACGGCAGCCCCAGCATTTT.

The V and J genes are TRBV7-6 and TRBJ2-1, with 10 bases identical to TRBD2. Trimming cost V 5 bases and J 8 bases; bases outside gene matches: 12. The CDR3 is made up of 16 amino acids. The germline V gene encodes CDR1 SGHVS and CDR2 FNYEAQ. Written as DNA, the CDR3 is TGTGCCAGCAGCCCGTGGGCTAGCGGGAGTGTGGATGAGCAGTTCTTC. Amino acid sequence: CASSPWASGSVDEQFF. Combining the CDR3 with reference TRBV7-6 and TRBJ2-1 gives the whole variable domain GAGVSQSPRYKVTKRGQDVALRCDPISGHVSLYWYRQALGQGPEFLTYFNYEAQQDKSGLPNDRFSAERPEGSISTLTIQRTEQRDSAMYRCASSPWASGSVDEQFFGPGTRLTVL.